The clone carrying this TCR beta chain appeared a single time. Its antigen is currently unknown. These data come from a study of T cell responses to AZD1222 COVID-19 vaccine. Findings and limits, study-wide: White British donors predominated, females outnumbered males, and clonal diversity was possibly underestimated.

Produced via immunoSEQ multiplex PCR; TCRdb's table is partial and in-frame only. The sample consists of about 130,000 clones, 90% of them appearing once. This CDR3 is built from 14 residues. The V end was cut by 2 bases, the J end by 0 bases, with 5 bases between. Germline-derived CDR1 and CDR2 are SGHRS and YFSETQ. The rearrangement uses TRBV5-1 and TRBJ1-4; D remains ambiguous. This material consisted of peripheral blood, taken on day 0 of AZD1222 vaccination. This TCR derives from an adult in good health. The CDR3 DNA reads as TGCGCCAGCAGCTTCTTTGCAACTAATGAAAAACTGTTTTTT. Its translation: CASSFFATNEKLFF.